Listed here are 18 T cell receptor beta chains from one sample, sequenced in a study of identifying expanded T cells in peripheral blood. Assay used: immunoSEQ multiplex PCR; TCRdb lists only in-frame clones, some missing. This table has about 110,000 clones, 88% appearing once. Sequenced: blood. The origin of the receptors is a person between 18 and 70 years old in good health.

The chain recombines TRBV6-6 with TRBJ2-3, with 11 positions matching TRBD1. The trim removed 8 bases at V and 4 bases at J, leaving 5 bases unmatched. From germline, CDR1 is MNHNY and CDR2 SVGAGI (reference sequence). The CDR3 is 14 residues long. The CDR3 coding sequence is TGTGCCAGCTGCTGGACAGGGGGCGCAGATACGCAGTATTTT. Translating it yields CASCWTGGADTQYF.

The V gene is TRBV2, the J gene TRBJ2-5; a possible D gene is TRBD2 (6 bases). CDR1 SNHLY and CDR2 FYNNEI come from the germline V gene. V lost 6 bases and J 4 bases, leaving 12 bases between the germline ends. CDR3 length equals 13 residues. The CDR3 nucleotides read TGTGCCAGCAGGTGGATGGGGGGAGAGACCCAGTACTTC. Protein sequence: CASRWMGGETQYF. The entire variable domain, with the rest obtained from reference TRBV2 and TRBJ2-5, is as follows: EPEVTQTPSHQVTQMGQEVILRCVPISNHLYFYWYRQILGQKVEFLVSFYNNEISEKSEIFDDQFSVERPDGSNFTLKIRSTKLEDSAMYFCASRWMGGETQYFGPGTRLLVL.

The CDR3 DNA reads as TGTGCCAGCAGCCCCTTTGGGGGGCCTGGAAACACCATATATTTT. Protein sequence: CASSPFGGPGNTIYF. The gene calls are TRBV7-2 and TRBJ1-3, with a tentative D call TRBD1 (6 bases). The CDR3 length is 15 residues. The V and J ends lost 5 bases and 2 bases respectively, with 13 bases between them. Germline V CDR1 and CDR2: SGHTA, FQGNSA.

The chain employs TRBV7-6 and TRBJ2-1; D perhaps matches TRBD2 (5 bases). CDR3 length: 13 residues. Germline CDR1 and CDR2: SGHVS and FNYEAQ. Trimming took 3 bases from V and 7 from J, leaving 10 bases between them. CDR3 bases: TGTGCCAGCAGCTTCACTAGTTGGAATGAGCAGTTCTTC. Its protein is CASSFTSWNEQFF.

This clone has only one observation. The chain couples TRBV7-2 to TRBJ2-7; perhaps TRBD1 as D (6 bases). Germline V CDR1 and CDR2: SGHTA, FQGNSA. The length of the CDR3 is 14 residues. V lost 5 bases, J lost 5 bases, and 16 bases lay in between. Written as DNA, the CDR3 is TGTGCCAGCAGCCCAAGGGACACAAGCGACGAGCAGTACTTC. Protein sequence: CASSPRDTSDEQYF.

The sample holds a few counts of this clone. The chain is built from TRBV2 and TRBJ1-1; D gene unclear. The V end was cut by 8 bases, the J end by 5 bases, with 12 bases between. CDR3 length: 12 residues. Germline loops: CDR1 SNHLY, CDR2 FYNNEI. The CDR3, as DNA: TGTGCCAGCTCACGGCGGGAGACTGAAGCTTTCTTT. Protein product: CASSRRETEAFF.

This sequence joins TRBV19 and TRBJ1-5, with 7 bases aligning to TRBD1. Trimming removed 11 bases from V and 4 bases from J; junction bases left unmatched: 5. The CDR3 extends over 12 amino acids. Germline loops: CDR1 LNHDA, CDR2 SQIVND (reference sequence). The CDR3 sequence: CASKGANQPQHF. The CDR3 DNA sequence: TGTGCCTCAAAGGGGGCGAATCAGCCCCAGCATTTT.

The chain recombines TRBV7-9 with TRBJ2-7; 7 bases match TRBD2. Germline V gene sequence: CDR1 SEHNR, CDR2 FQNEAQ (reference sequence). This CDR3 comprises 15 residues. V lost 3 bases and J lost 3; bases outside the gene matches: 8. DNA for the CDR3: TGTGCCAGCAGCTTTGATCTTGCTAGCGGCTACGAGCAGTACTTC. It yields the protein CASSFDLASGYEQYF.

The chain carries TRBV11-2 and TRBJ2-2, with TRBD1 as a possible D gene (6 bases). Germline V gene lookup returns CDR1 SGHAT and CDR2 FQNNGV. The CDR3 sequence is 15 residues long. Trimming stripped 5 bases from V and 2 bases from J, with 12 bases between. Here the CDR3 DNA reads TGTGCCAGCAGCCCCGGACAGCCAAACACCGGGGAGCTGTTTTTT. Protein product: CASSPGQPNTGELFF. The entire variable domain, with the rest obtained from reference TRBV11-2 and TRBJ2-2, is as follows: EAGVAQSPRYKIIEKRQSVAFWCNPISGHATLYWYQQILGQGPKLLIQFQNNGVVDDSQLPKDRFSAERLKGVDSTLKIQPAKLEDSAVYLCASSPGQPNTGELFFGEGSRLTVL.

The V and J genes are TRBV28 and TRBJ2-7; the D gene could be TRBD1 or TRBD2 (5 bases each). Trimming removed 3 bases at V and 0 bases at J, with 15 bases between. There are 16 residues in the CDR3. The germline V gene has CDR1 MDHEN and CDR2 SYDVKM. Here the CDR3 reads CASSFGGAQISYEQYF. The CDR3 DNA follows: TGTGCCAGCAGTTTTGGGGGAGCGCAAATCTCCTACGAGCAGTACTTC.

The chain is built from TRBV7-9 and TRBJ2-1; 7 positions match TRBD2. The CDR3 runs 16 residues. Germline-derived CDR1 and CDR2 are SEHNR and FQNEAQ (reference sequence). V shed 5 bases, J shed 0 bases, and the junction held 7 bases outside the gene matches. The CDR3 loop reads CASSALGGSSYNEQFF. The CDR3 nucleotides are TGTGCCAGCAGCGCACTGGGCGGGAGCTCCTACAATGAGCAGTTCTTC.

V gene TRBV6-1 combines with J gene TRBJ2-7; 7 nucleotides match TRBD1. Germline values: CDR1 MNHNS, CDR2 SASEGT. The CDR3 has 14 residues. The trim removed 7 bases at V and 4 bases at J, leaving 10 bases unmatched. The CDR3 reads CASTASTGSYEQYF. Here the CDR3 DNA reads TGTGCCAGCACCGCGTCGACAGGGTCGTACGAGCAGTACTTC.

The J gene is TRBJ2-1, the V gene TRBV2, with TRBD2 identical over 10 bases. J lost 9 bases, V lost 4 bases, and 9 bases had no gene match. Germline CDR1 reads SNHLY; CDR2 reads FYNNEI. This CDR3 is built from 15 residues. The CDR3 DNA reads TGTGCCAGCAGTGGGGGGCTAGCGGGAGTCTTTGAGCAGTTCTTC. Translated, it gives CASSGGLAGVFEQFF.

J is TRBJ1-1 and V is TRBV5-8, with D perhaps TRBD1 (6 bases). Germline assignment: CDR1 SGHTS and CDR2 YDEGEE. CDR3 size: 15 residues. Between the trimmed V and J ends, which lost 0 bases and 5 bases, there was a span of 14 bases. CDR3 coding DNA: TGTGCCAGCAGCTTGGAGGGGGGGGTCGGAACTGAAGCTTTCTTT. This sequence encodes CASSLEGGVGTEAFF.

The V and J genes are TRBV7-9 and TRBJ1-2, with 10 bases that match TRBD1. This CDR3 is built from 14 residues. CDR1 and CDR2 (germline): SEHNR, FQNEAQ (reference sequence). Losses at the gene ends were 0 bases for V and 8 bases for J; bases not matched to a gene: 3. CDR3 protein: CASSLADRGNGYTF. The DNA of the CDR3 is TGTGCCAGCAGCTTAGCGGACAGGGGGAACGGCTACACCTTC.

The rearrangement uses TRBV9 and TRBJ2-7; no reliable D call. Germline CDR1 SGDLS, CDR2 YYNGEE. The CDR3 is 13 residues long. V lost 3 bases and J 1 base, leaving 8 bases between the germline ends. CDR3 amino acids: CASSDAGSYEQYF. In DNA, the CDR3 is TGTGCCAGCAGCGACGCAGGATCCTACGAGCAGTACTTC.

J is TRBJ1-6 and V is TRBV13; a weak D match, TRBD1 (5 bases). CDR3 length: 16 residues. Per the germline V gene, CDR1 is PRHDT and CDR2 is FYEKMQ (reference sequence). V was clipped by 2 bases and J by 7 bases, with 15 bases between them. CDR3 residues: CASSLRWVAGNSPLHF. CDR3 nucleotide sequence: TGTGCCAGCAGCTTACGTTGGGTTGCAGGGAATTCACCCCTCCACTTT.

The V call is TRBV19, the J call TRBJ1-2; 7 positions agree with TRBD1. CDR1 and CDR2 from the germline V gene are LNHDA and SQIVND (reference sequence). The CDR3 sequence is 14 residues long. The V segment lost 6 bases and the J segment 2 bases; nucleotides outside the gene matches: 6. The CDR3 reads CASSGTASNYGYTF. In DNA form, the CDR3 reads TGTGCCAGTAGCGGGACAGCCTCAAACTATGGCTACACCTTC.